One sample yielded the 7 T cell receptor beta chains listed below, sequenced in a study of CD8 T cells in ankylosing spondylitis. In TCRdb, the 5' RACE reads were re-called with MiXCR into one record per CDR3 protein. The sample shows 150,000 to 200,000 distinct CDR3 sequences, under 35% of them seen only once. The sample taken for sequencing was synovial fluid, either unsorted or a sorted T cell fraction (not recorded which). These receptors were collected from a male donor with ankylosing spondylitis.

This chain links TRBV7-2 with TRBJ2-7; TRBD1 matches at 9 bases. The CDR3 length is 15 residues. The V gene end was trimmed by 5 bases and the J gene end by 5 bases; junction bases not matched to a gene: 10. The germline V gene encodes CDR1 SGHTA and CDR2 FQGNSA. The CDR3 region has the DNA TGTGCCAGCAGCCCAGCCGGGACAGGGTTCAACGAGCAGTACTTC. Encoded protein: CASSPAGTGFNEQYF.

CDR3 protein: CSARTSGSAGELFF. Here the CDR3 DNA reads TGCAGTGCGCGAACTAGCGGGAGTGCCGGGGAGCTGTTTTTT. This chain connects TRBV20-1 to TRBJ2-2; 11 positions match TRBD2. CDR3 length equals 14 residues. Germline lookup yields CDR1 DFQATT and CDR2 SNEGSKA (reference sequence). The ends lost 6 bases at V and 6 bases at J; junction bases unmatched: 6.

The table lists this clonotype with a few counts. This rearrangement joins TRBV5-1 to TRBJ2-7; 11 bases agree with TRBD2. The germline gives CDR1 SGHRS, CDR2 YFSETQ. The trim removed 7 bases at V and 0 bases at J, leaving 6 bases unmatched. This CDR3 spans 15 amino acids. The CDR3: CASRKLAGDSYEQYF. In DNA, the CDR3 is TGCGCCAGCCGAAAACTAGCGGGGGACTCCTACGAGCAGTACTTC. Variable domain in full (rest from reference TRBV5-1 and TRBJ2-7): KAGVTQTPRYLIKTRGQQVTLSCSPISGHRSVSWYQQTPGQGLQFLFEYFSETQRNKGNFPGRFSGRQFSNSRSEMNVSTLELGDSALYLCASRKLAGDSYEQYFGPGTRLTVT.

The chain is built from TRBV7-2 and TRBJ2-7; D uncertain. CDR3 length: 15 amino acids. Germline-derived CDR1 and CDR2 are SGHTA and FQGNSA. V was clipped by 1 base and J by 0 bases, with 10 bases between them. The CDR3: CASSLDPEPSYEQYF. The CDR3 DNA is TGTGCCAGCAGCTTAGACCCCGAGCCCTCCTACGAGCAGTACTTC.

This clonotype was seen repeatedly, ten times or more. The genes are TRBV20-1 and TRBJ2-5, with 8 bases lining up with TRBD2. The CDR3 runs to 12 residues. Germline-derived CDR1 and CDR2 are DFQATT and SNEGSKA (reference sequence). Losses at the gene ends were 3 bases for V and 4 bases for J; bases not matched to a gene: 1. CDR3 loop: CSASGGGETQYF. CDR3 DNA sequence: TGCAGTGCTAGCGGGGGGGGAGAGACCCAGTACTTC.

J is TRBJ2-2 and V is TRBV5-1, with D unresolved. Germline assignment: CDR1 SGHRS and CDR2 YFSETQ. The CDR3 consists of 13 residues. V was cut by 3 bases and J by 3 bases, with 6 bases left in between. The CDR3 nucleotides are TGCGCCAGCAGCTACACCTACACCGGGGAGCTGTTTTTT. Encoded protein: CASSYTYTGELFF.

This chain joins TRBV7-2 and TRBJ2-1; D might be TRBD2 (5 bases). Per the germline V gene, CDR1 is SGHTA and CDR2 is FQGNSA. There are 16 residues in the CDR3. The V gene lost 1 base and the J gene lost 5 bases, with 15 bases spanning the gap. For the CDR3, the DNA is TGTGCCAGCAGCTTAGTGGGGTGGGAGATTGACAATGAGCAGTTCTTC. This gives the protein CASSLVGWEIDNEQFF.